This T cell receptor beta chain was recovered during a study of cytomegalovirus exposure and HLA in healthy donors. V was clipped by 2 bases and J by 2 bases, with 6 bases between them. CDR1 is SGHDN, CDR2 FVKESK, per germline. The CDR3 spans 13 residues. As concerns this clone: Its antigen is undetermined.

A multiplex PCR was run with 60 Vbeta primers and 13 Jbeta primers. Assay used: immunoSEQ multiplex PCR; TCRdb lists only in-frame clones, some missing. The sample comprises about 91,000 clones, about 89% of which are singletons, and 9% to 9.5% rests with the top ten. Findings and caveats of the study: TCR beta sequences reportedly predicted most subjects' HLA-A and HLA-B alleles accurately.

The V and J genes are TRBV14 and TRBJ2-5; D uncertain. This TCR was sampled from a man younger than 40 in good health and CMV-seropositive. The sample consisted of PBMCs. CDR3: CASSQQIQETQYF. As DNA, the CDR3 is TGTGCCAGCAGCCAACAGATTCAAGAGACCCAGTACTTC.